This entry describes one T cell receptor (beta chain). Its antigen is as yet unknown. Participating donors were healthy, HIV-negative adults free of recent acute infections or vaccinations. This record comes from a study of shared clonotypes between healthy human individuals. Whole-study findings and limits: Rarefaction curves obtained for sorted subsets showed sequencing incomplete despite large depth. Only blood was sampled; tissue repertoires likely differ. Sharing across four donors was highest in naive CD4 (roughly 5%) and lowest in memory CD8 (0.4%).

Sequenced by immunoSEQ multiplex PCR; TCRdb stores in-frame clones only, minus some. This table holds about 1.4 million clones, roughly 95% found once. The source material was naive CD4+ T cells sorted from blood. The subset: CD45RA+ positively selected. The sequence was obtained from a man aged 25-45 years in good health.

Here the CDR3 DNA reads TGTGCCAGCAGTAGGGGACACCCTTATGGCTACACCTTC. Protein: CASSRGHPYGYTF. The chain links TRBV2 to TRBJ1-2; TRBD1 is a possible D gene (6 bases). Trimming took 5 bases from V and 5 from J, leaving 12 bases between them. CDR1 SNHLY and CDR2 FYNNEI come from the germline V gene. CDR3 length: 13 residues. Complete variable domain (other parts from reference TRBV2 and TRBJ1-2): EPEVTQTPSHQVTQMGQEVILRCVPISNHLYFYWYRQILGQKVEFLVSFYNNEISEKSEIFDDQFSVERPDGSNFTLKIRSTKLEDSAMYFCASSRGHPYGYTFGSGTRLTVV.